A selection of T cell receptor beta chains follows, all from one sample in a study of T-cell reconstitution after alpha-beta-depleted transplantation in children. A single record per CDR3 protein comes from TCRdb applying MiXCR to the PCR reads. The sample carries around 410,000 distinct CDR3 sequences, roughly a tenth recorded once. The material sequenced was PBMCs from the stem cell graft donor, taken from the stem cell graft. The source is a human donor who donated a stem cell graft to a child with acute myeloid leukemia. Both conserved end residues are part of each CDR3. A D gene is named only where the DNA matches it firmly. Only some rows state a clone size, as once, few, many or a class for expanded clones.

.	TRBV7-6	few	TRBJ2-5	TGTGCCAGCAGGCAACTCGTTGGCGAGACCCAGTACTTC	CASRQLVGETQYF
.	TRBV9	few	TRBJ2-3	TGTGCCAGCAGCGGATCGAGCGAGATAATGACAGATACGCAGTATTTT	CASSGSSEIMTDTQYF
TRBD2	TRBV7-3	.	TRBJ2-4	TGTGCCAGCAGCCCGGGACTAGCGGATAGCAAAAACATTCAGTACTTC	CASSPGLADSKNIQYF
TRBD1	TRBV15	few	TRBJ1-1	TGTGCCACCAGCAGCCCCGGACAGGGTGTTATGAACACTGAAGCTTTCTTT	CATSSPGQGVMNTEAFF
.	TRBV9	.	TRBJ2-4	TGTGCCAGCAGCACCCCCGGCGGGGGCCCCATCGGGGGAAACATTCAGTACTTC	CASSTPGGGPIGGNIQYF
.	TRBV27	many	TRBJ2-5	TGTGCCAGCAGTTTGTCGGGGCGGCGAGAGACCCAGTACTTC	CASSLSGRRETQYF
TRBD2	TRBV12-3/TRBV12-4	.	TRBJ2-1	TGTGCCAGCAGTCCAAGACTAGCGGGAGGAATCGGTGAGCAGTTCTTC	CASSPRLAGGIGEQFF
TRBD1	TRBV29-1	few	TRBJ1-1	TGCAGCGTTGAGGCAGGGGGGAGCACTGAAGCTTTCTTT	CSVEAGGSTEAFF
.	TRBV7-2	.	TRBJ2-5	TGTGCCAGCAGCCCCGGGGGGCCTAGGGGGGAGACCCAGTACTTC	CASSPGGPRGETQYF
.	TRBV24-1	few	TRBJ2-3	TGTGCCACCAGTGATTTGTCAGGGGTCCTGCAGTATTTT	CATSDLSGVLQYF
.	TRBV14	.	TRBJ2-3	TGTGCCAGCAGCCAAGATCGCGGACTCACAGATACGCAGTATTTT	CASSQDRGLTDTQYF
.	TRBV5-6	few	TRBJ2-5	TGTGCCAGCAGCTCCCGGGACACCCAAGAGACCCAGTACTTC	CASSSRDTQETQYF
.	TRBV7-3	few	TRBJ2-2	TGTGCCAGCAGCTTATCGGGACAGAACACCGGGGAGCTGTTTTTT	CASSLSGQNTGELFF
TRBD1	TRBV7-2	.	TRBJ2-3	TGTGCCAGCAGCGCGTACAGGGGGCCCGATACGCAGTATTTT	CASSAYRGPDTQYF
TRBD2	TRBV10-3	.	TRBJ2-2	TGTGCCATCAGTGAACTAGCGGGGGGAGTACCGGGGAGCACCGGGGAGCTGTTTTTT	CAISELAGGVPGSTGELFF
.	TRBV29-1	.	TRBJ2-3	TGCAGCGTTGTTTCGAACCAGGGTGGGGCAGATACGCAGTATTTT	CSVVSNQGGADTQYF
TRBD2	TRBV5-1	.	TRBJ2-7	TGCGCCAGCAGTCTGACTAGCGCCTCCTACGAGCAGTACTTC	CASSLTSASYEQYF
.	TRBV6-2/TRBV6-3	.	TRBJ2-7	TGTGCCAGCAGAGGACAGATCTACGAGCAGTACTTC	CASRGQIYEQYF
.	TRBV7-2	few	TRBJ1-1	TGTGCCAGCAGCTTAGTTAACATGAACACTGAAGCTTTCTTT	CASSLVNMNTEAFF
TRBD2	TRBV7-9	few	TRBJ2-5	TGTGCCAGCAGCTTAGTCGTAGCGGGAGGGGAGACCCAGTACTTC	CASSLVVAGGETQYF
.	TRBV20-1	few	TRBJ1-6	TGCAGTGCTAGAACCCTGACAGGAAGGGATTCACCCCTCCACTTT	CSARTLTGRDSPLHF
.	TRBV5-4	.	TRBJ2-3	TGTGCCAGCAGCTTGGTCCAGGGAACAGATACGCAGTATTTT	CASSLVQGTDTQYF
.	TRBV5-1	many	TRBJ2-1	TGCGCCAGCAGCCGGAGTGGGGGGGCGGCGTACAATGAGCAGTTCTTC	CASSRSGGAAYNEQFF
TRBD2	TRBV12-3/TRBV12-4	few	TRBJ2-5	TGTGCCAGCAGGTCTAGCGGGATAGGGGAGACCCAGTACTTC	CASRSSGIGETQYF
.	TRBV13	.	TRBJ2-3	TGTGCCAGCAGCTTAGGGTTTGGGAGCCCAGATACGCAGTATTTT	CASSLGFGSPDTQYF
.	TRBV29-1	.	TRBJ1-1	TGCAGCGTTGTTATAGGTATGAACACTGAAGCTTTCTTT	CSVVIGMNTEAFF
TRBD1	TRBV20-1	few	TRBJ1-1	TGCAGTGCTAGAGAACAGGGGGGTCGCGCTTTCTTT	CSAREQGGRAFF
TRBD2	TRBV10-3	few	TRBJ2-7	TGTGCCATCAGTCCGGGACTAGACACCTACGAGCAGTACTTC	CAISPGLDTYEQYF
.	TRBV12-3/TRBV12-4	.	TRBJ2-3	TGTGCCAGCAGGCCAGGGGGCACAGATACGCAGTATTTT	CASRPGGTDTQYF
.	TRBV7-8	few	TRBJ2-4	TGTGCCAGCAGCTTAGATAAAAACATTCAGTACTTC	CASSLDKNIQYF
.	TRBV29-1	few	TRBJ2-1	TGCAGCGCCGGGGACAATGAGCAGTTCTTC	CSAGDNEQFF
TRBD1	TRBV12-3/TRBV12-4	.	TRBJ1-5	TGTGCCAGCAGTTTTACAGGGGGCGGGGGTCAGCCCCAGCATTTT	CASSFTGGGGQPQHF
.	TRBV6-6	few	TRBJ2-1	TGTGCCAGCAGTTTGAGCTCTTTCAATGAGCAGTTCTTC	CASSLSSFNEQFF
.	TRBV5-1	many	TRBJ1-6	TGCGCCAGCACCTCGGACAGTCAGAATTCACCCCTCCACTTT	CASTSDSQNSPLHF
TRBD1	TRBV7-3	.	TRBJ2-2	TGTGCCAGCAGCTTAAGCCCAGGGGGTGACACCGGGGAGCTGTTTTTT	CASSLSPGGDTGELFF
.	TRBV4-1	few	TRBJ2-5	TGCGCCAGCAGCCAAGACTCCCCGCCCCAAGAGACCCAGTACTTC	CASSQDSPPQETQYF
.	TRBV7-9	few	TRBJ2-2	TGTGCCAGCAGCCGCGGAGGGGCCGGGGAGCTGTTTTTT	CASSRGGAGELFF
TRBD1	TRBV7-6	.	TRBJ2-1	TGTGCCAGCAGCTTAGGGGCGGGGACAGGGGGATCTGAGCAGTTCTTC	CASSLGAGTGGSEQFF
.	TRBV28	many	TRBJ2-1	TGTGCCAGCACTCGAGGGAGCAGTGGGTCGGGTGAGCAGTTCTTC	CASTRGSSGSGEQFF
.	TRBV6-1	few	TRBJ1-2	TGTGCCAGCAGTCAGGGAGGGATCGGGGGTGGCTACACCTTC	CASSQGGIGGGYTF
.	TRBV7-2	.	TRBJ1-5	TGTGCCAGCAGCTTTGGGGGTCAGCCCCAGCATTTT	CASSFGGQPQHF
.	TRBV7-9	few	TRBJ2-5	TGTGCCAGCAGCGCCCGGGTCCAACTAGAGACCCAGTACTTC	CASSARVQLETQYF
TRBD2	TRBV29-1	.	TRBJ2-3	TGCAGCGTTGAAGATTCGGGGGGGCCCACAGATACGCAGTATTTT	CSVEDSGGPTDTQYF